The source of this T cell receptor beta chain is a study of identical twins. This clonotype turned up a few times. Its antigen remains unidentified. All donors were healthy Caucasians. Germline-derived CDR1 and CDR2 are MNHEY and SMNVEV (reference sequence). This CDR3 spans 16 amino acids. Trimming at V came to 5 bases and at J to 1 base, leaving 6 bases not matched to a gene. Notes on the study in general: In cord blood, abundant beta clonotypes had fewer insertions; memory showed no trend. Researchers reported excess low generation probability among twin-shared out-of-frame alpha sequences.

Each CDR3 protein gets one entry after TCRdb re-called the 5' RACE reads with MiXCR. The sample has fewer than 550,000 distinct CDR3 sequences; over 12% are singletons. A further study also used this sample, focusing on yellow fever vaccine responses in identical twins.

The TCR originated in a woman in her late teens or twenties in good health. The genes are TRBV27 and TRBJ2-2, with 8 positions matching TRBD1. Sequences were obtained from CD4+ T cells sorted from blood. The CDR3 DNA reads TGTGCCAGCAGTCTCCAGGGGGCCATGAACACCGGGGAGCTGTTTTTT. Protein product: CASSLQGAMNTGELFF.